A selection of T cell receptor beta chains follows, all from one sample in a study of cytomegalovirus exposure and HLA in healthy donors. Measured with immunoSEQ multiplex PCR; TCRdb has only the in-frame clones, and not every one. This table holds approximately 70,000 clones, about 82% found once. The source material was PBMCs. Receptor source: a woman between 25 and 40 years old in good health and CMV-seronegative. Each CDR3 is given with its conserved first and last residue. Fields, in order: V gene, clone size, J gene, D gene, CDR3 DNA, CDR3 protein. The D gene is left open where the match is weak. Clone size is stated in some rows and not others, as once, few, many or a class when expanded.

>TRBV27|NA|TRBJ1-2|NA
TGTGCCAGCAGTTTATCGGGTCAGGGGTATGGCTACACCTTC
CASSLSGQGYGYTF
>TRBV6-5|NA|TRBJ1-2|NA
TGTGCCAGCAGTTCAGACCGGACAGCCGGGCATGGCTACACCTTC
CASSSDRTAGHGYTF
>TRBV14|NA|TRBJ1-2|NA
TGTGCCAGCAGCCAAGTTAGGGGAGGCGGCTACACCTTC
CASSQVRGGGYTF
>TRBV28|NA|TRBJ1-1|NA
TGTGCCAGCAGTTCGTCGGACAAGAACACTGAAGCTTTCTTT
CASSSSDKNTEAFF
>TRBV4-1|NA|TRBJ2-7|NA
TGCGCCAGCAGCCAAGAGAGGGCATCCTACGAGCAGTACTTC
CASSQERASYEQYF
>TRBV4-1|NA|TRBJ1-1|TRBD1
TGCGCCAGCTCCCGACAGGGCCCTGAAGCTTTCTTT
CASSRQGPEAFF
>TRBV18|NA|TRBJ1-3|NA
TGTGCCAGCTCACCATGGGGGGACGACCATAGTGGAAACACCATATATTTT
CASSPWGDDHSGNTIYF
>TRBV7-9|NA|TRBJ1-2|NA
TGTGCCAGCAGCTTAGCAGGGGAAAGTGGCTACACCTTC
CASSLAGESGYTF
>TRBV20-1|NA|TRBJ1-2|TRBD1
TGCAGTGCCTCCGGGACAGATGGCTACACCTTC
CSASGTDGYTF
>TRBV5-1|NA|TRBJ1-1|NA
TGCGCCAGCAGCTTGGCGGAGGGGTGGAACACTGAAGCTTTCTTT
CASSLAEGWNTEAFF
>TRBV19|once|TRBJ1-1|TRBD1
TGTGCCAGTAGTCCTAACAGGGGGATAAGAAGGACTGAAGCTTTCTTT
CASSPNRGIRRTEAFF
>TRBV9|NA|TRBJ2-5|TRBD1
TGTGCCAGCAGCGGGACAGGGTTGGAGACCCAGTACTTC
CASSGTGLETQYF
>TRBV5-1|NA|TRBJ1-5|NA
TGCGCCAGCAGCTTGGAGCCAGGGAACAATCAGCCCCAGCATTTT
CASSLEPGNNQPQHF
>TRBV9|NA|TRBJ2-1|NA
TGTGCCAGCAGCGTAGGAGGAGGAGCCGGATACAATGAGCAGTTCTTC
CASSVGGGAGYNEQFF
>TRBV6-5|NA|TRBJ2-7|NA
TGTGCCAGCAGTTATCGACAGTCCTACGAGCAGTACTTC
CASSYRQSYEQYF
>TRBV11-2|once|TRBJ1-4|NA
TGTGCCAGCAGCTTAGATGGGACTTTCCGGAAACTGTTTTTT
CASSLDGTFRKLFF
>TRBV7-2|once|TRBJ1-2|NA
TGTGCCAGCAGCTTAATGTCCCCGTATGGCTACACCTTC
CASSLMSPYGYTF
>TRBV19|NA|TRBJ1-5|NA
TGTGCCAGCAACAGGGATAGCAATCAGCCCCAGCATTTT
CASNRDSNQPQHF
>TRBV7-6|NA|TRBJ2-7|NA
TGTGCCAGCAGCAACAGGGGACTGGGGTACGAGCAGTACTTC
CASSNRGLGYEQYF
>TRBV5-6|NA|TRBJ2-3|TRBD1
TGTGCCAGCAGCTTGGTCCAGGGGGCCTCAGATACGCAGTATTTT
CASSLVQGASDTQYF
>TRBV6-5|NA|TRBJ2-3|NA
TGTGCCAGCAGTTACCGGCGGATAGATACGCAGTATTTT
CASSYRRIDTQYF
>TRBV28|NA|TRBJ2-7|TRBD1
TGTGCCAGCAGCACCGCCGGGACAGGGTTCCACGAGCAGTACTTC
CASSTAGTGFHEQYF
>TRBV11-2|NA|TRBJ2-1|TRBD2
TGTGCCAGCAGCTTAGGAGGGGCAGCGGGGGGAAACAATGAGCAGTTCTTC
CASSLGGAAGGNNEQFF
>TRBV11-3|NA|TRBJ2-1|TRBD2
TGTGCCAGCAGCTTAAGACGATACGGCGGGGGGGCCTTAGGGGTTAATGAGCAGTTCTTC
CASSLRRYGGGALGVNEQFF
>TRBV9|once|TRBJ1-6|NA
TGTGCCAGCAGCGCCTCAGTTTCCCAGGGGAATAATTCACCCCTCCACTTT
CASSASVSQGNNSPLHF
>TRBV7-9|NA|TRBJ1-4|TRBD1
TGTGCCAGCAGCGAGGGACAGAGAGATGAAAAACTGTTTTTT
CASSEGQRDEKLFF
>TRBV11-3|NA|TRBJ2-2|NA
TGTGCCAGCAGCTTAGCCAGGGTTACCGGGGAGCTGTTTTTT
CASSLARVTGELFF
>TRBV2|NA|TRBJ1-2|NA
TGTGCCAGCAGTGAATTGCGAGCCCCTAAATACTATGGCTACACCTTC
CASSELRAPKYYGYTF
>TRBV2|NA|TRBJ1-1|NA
TGTGCCAGCAGACAGACAGATACCTACACTGAAGCTTTCTTT
CASRQTDTYTEAFF
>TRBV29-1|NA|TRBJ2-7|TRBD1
TGCAGCGTCAGGGGGACGAACGAGCAGTACTTC
CSVRGTNEQYF
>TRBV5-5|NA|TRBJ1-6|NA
TGTGCCAGCAGCTGGGCCCTTAATTCACCCCTCCACTTT
CASSWALNSPLHF
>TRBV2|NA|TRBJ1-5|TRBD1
TGTGCCAGCAGCCACACATTAGGCAGGGGGGTCGATCAGCCCCAGCATTTT
CASSHTLGRGVDQPQHF
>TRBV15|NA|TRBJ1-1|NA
TGTGCCACCAGCTTAGATGGTGTGGAGACTGAAGCTTTCTTT
CATSLDGVETEAFF
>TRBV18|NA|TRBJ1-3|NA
TGTGCCAGCTCACCGGCAGGGGAGAGCTCTGGAAACACCATATATTTT
CASSPAGESSGNTIYF
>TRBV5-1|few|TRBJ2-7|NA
TGCGCCAGCAGCTACGATCCCGCCAGGGTGAACTCCTACGAGCAGTACTTC
CASSYDPARVNSYEQYF
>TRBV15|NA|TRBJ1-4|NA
TGTGCCACCAGCAGACAGGTGGCTAATGAAAAACTGTTTTTT
CATSRQVANEKLFF
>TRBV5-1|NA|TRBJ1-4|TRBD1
TGCGCCAGCAGCCCAGGACAGGGGGTTTCTACTAATGAAAAACTGTTTTTT
CASSPGQGVSTNEKLFF
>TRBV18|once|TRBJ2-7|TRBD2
TGTGCCAGCTCCGCGACTGGACTAGCCTACGAGCAGTACTTC
CASSATGLAYEQYF
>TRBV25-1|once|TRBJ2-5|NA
TGTGCCAGCAGTGACTCCGGGGTGGGAGAGACCCAGTACTTC
CASSDSGVGETQYF
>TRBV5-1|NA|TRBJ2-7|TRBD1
TGCGCCAGCAGCTTGGAACCGGGACAGACCTACGAGCAGTACTTC
CASSLEPGQTYEQYF